Following are 23 T cell receptor beta chains from one sample sequenced in a study of a mutant IDH1 vaccine in newly diagnosed glioma. Their specific antigens are unknown. Assay: immunoSEQ multiplex PCR; the TCRdb copy retains only in-frame clones and omits some. There are 55,000 or so clones in the sample; roughly 90% occur only once, and roughly 2.3% lies in the top ten. Described time point: week 11, during vaccination. What each vaccine dose contained was 300 ug of mutant IDH1 20-mer peptide, accompanied by topical imiquimod. Sequences were derived from PBMCs, sampled from a glioma patient whose treatment included an IDH1 peptide vaccine. These receptors were taken from a man in his fifties or sixties with glioma.

The rearrangement uses TRBV5-6 and TRBJ2-1; a possible D gene is TRBD1 (5 bases). Per germline, CDR1 SGHDT and CDR2 YYEEEE. This CDR3 has 12 amino acids. The V and J ends lost 3 bases and 10 bases respectively, with 11 bases between them. CDR3 nucleotide sequence: TGTGCCAGCAGCTGGAGACGGACAGAGCAGTTCTTC. Protein: CASSWRRTEQFF.

The CDR3: CASSPQRGDGYTF. The CDR3 DNA sequence: TGTGCCAGCTCACCACAGCGGGGCGACGGCTACACCTTC. The chain uses TRBV18 and TRBJ1-2; D is perhaps TRBD1 (5 bases). Germline V CDR1 and CDR2: KGHSH, LQKENI. V was cut by 1 base and J by 8 bases, with 11 bases left in between. The CDR3 loop spans 13 amino acids.

V usage is TRBV6-5 and J usage is TRBJ2-7; possibly TRBD1 or TRBD2 for D (5 bases each). Trimming pared 6 bases from V and 4 bases from J, leaving 13 bases between. The CDR3 is 13 residues long. Germline loops: CDR1 MNHEY, CDR2 SVGAGI. CDR3 residues: CASSHGTVYEQYF. The CDR3 DNA reads as TGTGCCAGCAGCCACGGGACCGTGTACGAGCAGTACTTC.

The chain links TRBV28 to TRBJ2-7; D perhaps matches TRBD2 (6 bases). Germline loops: CDR1 MDHEN, CDR2 SYDVKM. The length of the CDR3 is 14 residues. Trimming took 7 bases from V and 4 from J, leaving 17 bases between them. The CDR3 reads CASTPAGKGYEQYF. The CDR3 bases are TGTGCCAGCACCCCTGCGGGAAAGGGGTACGAGCAGTACTTC.

CDR3 loop: CASSHPGYGYTF. CDR3 in DNA: TGCGCCAGCAGCCACCCAGGCTATGGCTACACCTTC. V usage is TRBV4-1 and J usage is TRBJ1-2; D unresolved. This CDR3 contains 12 residues. The ends were cut back, 3 bases at V and 4 bases at J, with 6 bases in the middle. In germline, CDR1 is MGHRA, CDR2 YSYEKL.

The chain joins TRBV7-8 to TRBJ2-2, with a tentative D call TRBD1 (5 bases). CDR1 is SGHVS and CDR2 is FQNEAQ in the germline V gene. The CDR3 length is 15 residues. The V end was cut by 0 bases, the J end by 3 bases, with 8 bases between. The CDR3 DNA reads as TGTGCCAGCAGCTTAGCGGCAGGGCACACCGGGGAGCTGTTTTTT. This codes for CASSLAAGHTGELFF.

The chain is built from TRBV7-2 and TRBJ1-2; 9 bases align to TRBD1. V shed 6 bases, J shed 2 bases, and the junction held 10 bases outside the gene matches. The length of the CDR3 is 16 residues. Germline loops: CDR1 SGHTA, CDR2 FQGNSA. The CDR3 loop reads CASRRISGTGNYGYTF. The DNA for the CDR3 is TGTGCCAGCAGGAGGATCTCCGGGACAGGGAACTATGGCTACACCTTC. The complete variable domain, with remaining parts taken from reference TRBV7-2 and TRBJ1-2, reads GAGVSQSPSNKVTEKGKDVELRCDPISGHTALYWYRQSLGQGLEFLIYFQGNSAPDKSGLPSDRFSAERTGGSVSTLTIQRTQQEDSAVYLCASRRISGTGNYGYTFGSGTRLTVV.

The chain is built from TRBV27 and TRBJ1-6, with D perhaps matching TRBD1 (6 bases). This CDR3 has 12 residues. Trimming removed 11 bases at V and 8 bases at J, with 13 bases between. In germline, CDR1 is MNHEY, CDR2 SMNVEV (reference sequence). The CDR3 here is CAAQGGDSPLHF. In nucleotides, the CDR3 is TGTGCCGCACAGGGTGGCGATTCACCCCTCCACTTT.

The rearrangement uses TRBV5-1 and TRBJ2-1; D ambiguous. This CDR3 comprises 14 residues. V dropped 0 bases and J dropped 7 bases, with 11 bases sitting between them. The germline CDR1 and CDR2 sequences are SGHRS and YFSETQ. CDR3 nucleotide sequence: TGCGCCAGCAGCTTGGGCGGCAGCTCGAATGAGCAGTTCTTC. Protein: CASSLGGSSNEQFF.

V usage is TRBV19 and J usage is TRBJ2-6; D is perhaps TRBD1 (6 bases). CDR1 and CDR2 (germline): LNHDA, SQIVND (reference sequence). The CDR3 has 16 residues. V was trimmed by 2 bases and J by 2 bases, leaving 10 bases between them. CDR3 bases: TGTGCCAGTAGTATACAAACAGGGACTGGGGCCAACGTCCTGACTTTC. This codes for CASSIQTGTGANVLTF. Full variable domain (rest looked up from reference TRBV19 and TRBJ2-6): DGGITQSPKYLFRKEGQNVTLSCEQNLNHDAMYWYRQDPGQGLRLIYYSQIVNDFQKGDIAEGYSVSREKKESFPLTVTSAQKNPTAFYLCASSIQTGTGANVLTFGAGSRLTVL.

The chain links TRBV2 to TRBJ2-3; 8 positions match TRBD2. Trimming took 2 bases from V and 2 from J; bases not matched to a gene: 9. From germline, CDR1 is SNHLY and CDR2 FYNNEI. The CDR3 length is 17 residues. The CDR3 DNA is TGTGCCAGCAGTGAATCCCGGTTAGCGGGATCCACAGATACGCAGTATTTT. Residues: CASSESRLAGSTDTQYF.

The CDR3 is CASSKQGSAETQYF. The CDR3 DNA follows: TGTGCCAGCAGCAAACAGGGCTCCGCCGAGACCCAGTACTTC. The chain carries TRBV2 and TRBJ2-5; weak D call: TRBD1 (6 bases). Germline loops: CDR1 SNHLY, CDR2 FYNNEI. The CDR3 has 14 amino acids. V was cut by 6 bases and J by 5 bases, with 16 bases left in between.

This chain links TRBV11-2 with TRBJ1-4, with unresolved D. The germline V and J ends were trimmed by 5 bases and 7 bases, with 11 bases remaining between them. Germline loops: CDR1 SGHAT, CDR2 FQNNGV. The CDR3 loop spans 13 amino acids. This CDR3 is CASSVGAGEKLFF. CDR3 in DNA: TGTGCCAGCAGCGTGGGCGCAGGTGAAAAACTGTTTTTT.

The V call is TRBV6-5, the J call TRBJ1-1, with TRBD1 matching over 7 bases. V trimming: 4 bases; J trimming: 4 bases; junction bases outside the gene matches: 6. CDR3 length: 14 amino acids. Germline V lookup: CDR1 MNHEY, CDR2 SVGAGI. Here the CDR3 reads CASSSDRVSTEAFF. In DNA, the CDR3 is TGTGCCAGCAGTTCCGACAGGGTGTCCACTGAAGCTTTCTTT.

The chain recombines TRBV27 with TRBJ2-7; 7 bases map to TRBD2. The CDR3 sequence is 17 residues long. In germline, CDR1 is MNHEY, CDR2 SMNVEV (reference sequence). Unmatched junction bases numbered 10, after V lost 2 bases and J lost 0 bases. The CDR3 reads CASSLGPRLASSYEQYF. The CDR3, as DNA: TGTGCCAGCAGTTTAGGGCCGAGACTAGCTAGCTCCTACGAGCAGTACTTC.

The chain is built from TRBV27 and TRBJ2-7; D is possibly TRBD1 (5 bases). CDR1 and CDR2 from the germline V gene are MNHEY and SMNVEV (reference sequence). The CDR3 is made up of 14 amino acids. V gave up 2 bases and J gave up 2 bases, with 10 bases separating them. The CDR3 region is CASSLTGEAYEQYF. The CDR3 DNA sequence: TGTGCCAGCAGTTTAACAGGAGAGGCCTACGAGCAGTACTTC.

This clone has a single count. Here the CDR3 reads CASSYTAGGQETQYF. CDR3 in DNA: TGCGCCAGCAGCTATACAGCGGGAGGGCAAGAGACCCAGTACTTC. This rearrangement joins TRBV5-1 to TRBJ2-5; 10 bases are a match to TRBD2. Losses at the gene ends were 3 bases for V and 2 bases for J; bases not matched to a gene: 4. CDR3 length equals 15 residues. Germline loops: CDR1 SGHRS, CDR2 YFSETQ.

This rearrangement joins TRBV11-2 to TRBJ2-1, with 7 bases aligning to TRBD1. The CDR3 extends over 13 amino acids. Germline V gives CDR1 SGHAT, CDR2 FQNNGV. V lost 5 bases and J lost 7; bases outside the gene matches: 5. The CDR3 nucleotides read TGTGCCAGCAGCCTCCCGACAGGGAATGAGCAGTTCTTC. The encoded protein is CASSLPTGNEQFF.

This clone came up once. The V and J genes are TRBV5-5 and TRBJ2-7; D uncertain. CDR3 length: 10 residues. The V end was cut by 7 bases, the J end by 4 bases, with 6 bases between. Germline assignment: CDR1 SGHKS and CDR2 YYEKEE (reference sequence). CDR3 DNA sequence: TGTGCCAGCGGGGATTACGAGCAGTACTTC. This sequence encodes CASGDYEQYF.

The gene calls are TRBV7-9 and TRBJ1-1; TRBD1 is a possible D gene (5 bases). Trimming stripped 5 bases from V and 4 bases from J, with 11 bases between. Germline loops: CDR1 SEHNR, CDR2 FQNEAQ (reference sequence). CDR3 length equals 13 residues. As DNA, the CDR3 is TGTGCCAGCAGCGTAGGGGTAATCACTGAAGCTTTCTTT. This codes for CASSVGVITEAFF.

The J gene is TRBJ1-3, the V gene TRBV7-8; D not certain. Germline CDR1 and CDR2: SGHVS and FQNEAQ. With 0 bases removed from V and 7 bases from J, the gap between germline ends came to 4 bases. The CDR3 has 12 residues. The CDR3 DNA sequence: TGTGCCAGCAGCTTAGCAGTGAACACCATATATTTT. Amino acids: CASSLAVNTIYF.

The chain couples TRBV5-8 to TRBJ2-3; 10 nucleotides match TRBD1. V lost 2 bases to trimming and J lost 2 bases; unmatched junction nucleotides: 5. The CDR3 extends over 16 amino acids. CDR1 SGHTS and CDR2 YDEGEE come from the germline V gene. CDR3 DNA sequence: TGTGCCAGCAGCTTTCGGGACAGGGGAGACACAGATACGCAGTATTTT. This codes for CASSFRDRGDTDTQYF.

The rearrangement joins TRBV10-3 to TRBJ1-5; no definite D call. The CDR3 has 15 residues. The germline V gene encodes CDR1 ENHRY and CDR2 SYGVKD. The V end lost 4 bases, the J end lost 0 bases, and 10 bases lay between the germline ends. CDR3 DNA sequence: TGTGCCATCAGTGCCTCAGGTTTTAGCAATCAGCCCCAGCATTTT. Residues: CAISASGFSNQPQHF.